These 5 T cell receptor beta chains were sequenced from one sample in a study of cytomegalovirus exposure and HLA in healthy donors. It was with 60 Vbeta and 13 Jbeta primers that the PCR ran. The repertoire was sequenced with immunoSEQ multiplex PCR; TCRdb's copy has only in-frame clones and lacks some. The sample lists approximately 220,000 clones, 76% occurring once. The sequenced sample was PBMCs. These receptors were taken from a man aged 18 to 30 in good health and CMV-seronegative.

This chain links TRBV7-3 with TRBJ2-3; 9 nucleotides match TRBD2. CDR3 size: 17 residues. V shed 1 base, J shed 3 bases, and the junction held 8 bases outside the gene matches. Germline assignment: CDR1 SGHTA and CDR2 FQGTGA. The CDR3 region is CASSLKGLALGTDTQYF. CDR3 nucleotide sequence: TGTGCCAGCAGCTTAAAAGGACTAGCGTTGGGTACAGATACGCAGTATTTT.

The V gene is TRBV5-1, the J gene TRBJ2-1; a weak D match, TRBD1 (6 bases). The CDR3 loop spans 14 amino acids. Trimming took 0 bases from V and 4 from J, leaving 8 bases between them. Germline loops: CDR1 SGHRS, CDR2 YFSETQ. The chain's CDR3 is CASSLEQGYNEQFF. The DNA for the CDR3 is TGCGCCAGCAGCTTGGAACAGGGTTACAATGAGCAGTTCTTC. The full variable domain, its missing parts supplied by reference TRBV5-1 and TRBJ2-1, is KAGVTQTPRYLIKTRGQQVTLSCSPISGHRSVSWYQQTPGQGLQFLFEYFSETQRNKGNFPGRFSGRQFSNSRSEMNVSTLELGDSALYLCASSLEQGYNEQFFGPGTRLTVL.

This clone was counted between two and nine times. The V and J genes are TRBV5-1 and TRBJ2-7; 9 nucleotides align to TRBD2. Germline values: CDR1 SGHRS, CDR2 YFSETQ. V dropped 4 bases and J dropped 3; count of bases not matched to a gene: 5. The CDR3 is 14 residues long. CDR3 coding DNA: TGCGCCAGCAGCAAAGGGACTAGCCACTACGAGCAGTACTTC. Protein sequence: CASSKGTSHYEQYF.

This clone occurred once. The rearrangement joins TRBV30 to TRBJ2-3; D possibly corresponds to TRBD2 (6 bases). CDR3 length: 14 amino acids. Germline V gives CDR1 GTSNPN, CDR2 SVGIG (reference sequence). Trimming shortened V by 1 base and J by 4 bases, and 12 bases separated the two germline ends. Here the CDR3 DNA reads TGTGCCTGGAGTGGGGGGGATCTCCCAGATACGCAGTATTTT. Its protein is CAWSGGDLPDTQYF.

On this clone: The junction shows a germline mismatch at one end, possibly a read error. V is TRBV2 and J is TRBJ2-1, with D unclear. The CDR3 consists of 13 residues. Germline V gives CDR1 SNHLY, CDR2 FYNNEI. This chain's CDR3 is CASNEPHNNEQFF. As DNA, the CDR3 is TGTGCCAGCAATGAACCCCACAACAATGAGCAGTTCTTC.